This TCR beta chain originates from a study of CD8+ T cells in alopecia areata. cDNA serving as the sequencing template came from extracted, reverse transcribed RNA. Here immunoSEQ multiplex PCR was the method, and the copy in TCRdb shows in-frame clones only, minus some. The table lists 110,000 or so clones, approximately 59% of them singletons, with around a fifth in the top ten. Comment on this clone: Its antigen remains unknown.

Points from the study as a whole: Normal skin's resident alphabeta T cells are also sequenced in scalp samples. Lesional scalp, especially alopecia totalis/universalis, showed higher clonality than normal scalp.

In germline, CDR1 is SGHTA, CDR2 FQGNSA. The CDR3 has 18 amino acids. V was clipped by 5 bases and J by 1 base; unmatched bases: 11. This chain connects TRBV7-2 to TRBJ2-1; 10 positions agree with TRBD1. The TCR sequence derives from a human donor in good health. Input material: CD8+ T cells sorted from blood. CDR3 in DNA: TGTGCCAGCAGCCGATGGCATCTGGGACAGGGGTCCTACAATGAGCAGTTCTTC. Translated: CASSRWHLGQGSYNEQFF.